These T cell receptor beta chains were read from a single sample in a study of T cells in localized non-small cell lung cancer. The data were produced by immunoSEQ multiplex PCR, yet TCRdb's version contains in-frame clones alone and is incomplete. The profile shows about 36,000 clones, around nine tenths of them singletons. Sequences were derived from peripheral blood, sampled before any cancer treatment. The receptors shown here come from a woman aged 40-69 years with stage I lung adenocarcinoma. CDR3s include the opening cysteine and the closing phenylalanine or tryptophan. A D gene is named only where the DNA matches it firmly. Where a row states a size, it is once, few, many or the class of an expanded clone; other rows omit it.

.	TRBV28	.	TRBJ2-3	TGTGCCAGCAGTTCGGGGGCAGCCGAGGGAGATACGCAGTATTTT	CASSSGAAEGDTQYF
.	TRBV4-2	.	TRBJ1-2	TGTGCCAGCAGCCGTGACGGGGGGCGCCCGGTCTATGGCTACACCTTC	CASSRDGGRPVYGYTF
.	TRBV7-8	.	TRBJ1-3	TGTGCCAGCAGCTTATTGGGCATAGCGGGAAACACCATATATTTT	CASSLLGIAGNTIYF
.	TRBV5-4	.	TRBJ2-7	TGTGCCAGCAGCTCGATGTCAGGGTCCTACGAGCAGTACTTC	CASSSMSGSYEQYF
.	TRBV7-2	TRBD1	TRBJ1-4	TGTGCCAGCAGCTTATCACAGGGGGGAAGCGAAAAACTGTTTTTT	CASSLSQGGSEKLFF
once	TRBV2	.	TRBJ2-7	TGTGCCAGCAGGCTTGAGGGGGGCACTTACGAGCAGTACTTC	CASRLEGGTYEQYF
.	TRBV5-4	.	TRBJ1-6	TGTGCCAGCAGCTTCTGGGGCAGCAGCTATAATTCACCCCTCCACTTT	CASSFWGSSYNSPLHF
.	TRBV7-8	.	TRBJ2-2	TGTGCCAGCAGCTTAGTTCTACGCCGCGGGACCGGGGAGCTGTTTTTT	CASSLVLRRGTGELFF
.	TRBV9	TRBD1	TRBJ1-2	TGTGCCAGCAGCGAAACCGATACAGGACAGGGATCGAGAGGCTACACCTTC	CASSETDTGQGSRGYTF
.	TRBV7-9	TRBD2	TRBJ2-1	TGCAGCGGGGGGCTTACAGGTGAGCAGTTCTTC	CSGGLTGEQFF
once	TRBV28	.	TRBJ1-2	TGTGCCAGCAGTTTATCCCCGGGAATCTATGGCTACACCTTC	CASSLSPGIYGYTF
.	TRBV5-1	.	TRBJ1-1	TGCGCCAGCAGCTTAGGGGACCTTAACACTGAAGCTTTCTTT	CASSLGDLNTEAFF
.	TRBV7-3	.	TRBJ2-5	TGTGCCAGCAGCGACACGGCCCGGGACGGGCGAGAGACCCAGTACTTC	CASSDTARDGRETQYF
.	TRBV5-6	.	TRBJ1-4	TGTGCCAGCAGCTTGAGAGGCATCGCAACTAATGAAAAACTGTTTTTT	CASSLRGIATNEKLFF
.	TRBV18	.	TRBJ2-5	TGTGCCAGCTCACCAATGCAGGGGGGAGGAGAGACCCAGTACTTC	CASSPMQGGGETQYF
few	TRBV30	TRBD1	TRBJ1-5	TGTGCCTGGACGGGACAGGGCAATCAGCCCCAGCATTTT	CAWTGQGNQPQHF
.	TRBV5-1	TRBD2	TRBJ2-7	TGCGCCAGCAGCAGGACTAGCGGGGGGGTCGAGCAGTACTTC	CASSRTSGGVEQYF
.	TRBV29-1	TRBD2	TRBJ2-3	TGCAGCGTAGCGGGGGGCACAGATACGCAGTATTTT	CSVAGGTDTQYF
few	TRBV2	.	TRBJ1-4	TGTGCCAGCATGGCGGTGGAGAATGAAAAACTGTTTTTT	CASMAVENEKLFF
once	TRBV2	TRBD2	TRBJ2-2	TGTGCCAGCCTGGGACTAGCGGGGGGGCGATCCGGGGAGCTGTTTTTT	CASLGLAGGRSGELFF
.	TRBV11-3	.	TRBJ2-2	TGTGCCAGCAGCAATATTCAGGGGCTGAACACCGGGGAGCTGTTTTTT	CASSNIQGLNTGELFF
.	TRBV11-2	.	TRBJ2-5	TGTGCCAGCAGTCCCAGAGTTAAGGGTTGGGAGACCCAGTACTTC	CASSPRVKGWETQYF
.	TRBV25-1	TRBD1	TRBJ1-1	TGTGCCAGCAGACGGACAGGTCCGGACACTGAAGCTTTCTTT	CASRRTGPDTEAFF
once	TRBV29-1	TRBD1	TRBJ1-1	TGCAGCGTTAGACAGGGGAACATGAACACTGAAGCTTTCTTT	CSVRQGNMNTEAFF
.	TRBV27	.	TRBJ2-1	TGTGCCAGCAGTTTATCGATAAAGTCGGGTTGGTTCTTC	CASSLSIKSGWFF
.	TRBV2	.	TRBJ2-1	TGTGCCAGCAGCACAGGGATTGAGCAGTTCTTC	CASSTGIEQFF
.	TRBV19	.	TRBJ2-7	TGTGCCAGTAGAGAGGGGAACTCCTACGAGCAGTACTTC	CASREGNSYEQYF
.	TRBV5-1	.	TRBJ1-4	TGCGCCAGCAGCTTGGCGCCAGGGAACGAAAAACTGTTTTTT	CASSLAPGNEKLFF
.	TRBV6-1	.	TRBJ2-3	TGTGCCAGCAGGGGGGACTCCGGTGGGTCAGATACGCAGTATTTT	CASRGDSGGSDTQYF
.	TRBV7-2	TRBD2	TRBJ2-5	TGTGCCAGCAGCTTAGTGCGCCGGGGGGGTCAAGAGACCCAGTACTTC	CASSLVRRGGQETQYF
.	TRBV6-1	.	TRBJ1-1	TGTGCCAGCAGTGAAGGACAGGAGAACACTGAAGCTTTCTTT	CASSEGQENTEAFF
.	TRBV18	.	TRBJ2-5	TGTGCCAGCTCACGGGGGTTTGAAGAGACCCAGTACTTC	CASSRGFEETQYF
.	TRBV4-1	.	TRBJ1-5	TGCGCCAGCAGCTTCGGACCTACCCCAAGTCAGCCCCAGCATTTT	CASSFGPTPSQPQHF
.	TRBV6-5	.	TRBJ2-7	TGTGCCAGCAGAGGTTTTACAAGGGGTGCCTACGAGCAGTACTTC	CASRGFTRGAYEQYF
.	TRBV7-8	TRBD1	TRBJ2-3	TGTGCCAGCAGCACCGGTGGCAGGGGGTACACAGATACGCAGTATTTT	CASSTGGRGYTDTQYF
.	TRBV2	TRBD1	TRBJ1-1	TGTGCCAGCACAGGGGGCAGGTCGGTCACTGAAGCTTTCTTT	CASTGGRSVTEAFF
.	TRBV11-2	.	TRBJ2-1	TGTGCCAGCAGCTCACAGGGCTATGAGCAGTTCTTC	CASSSQGYEQFF
.	TRBV18	TRBD1	TRBJ1-2	TGTGCCAGCTCACCACAAGTTAACAGGGGCTCTGGCTACACCTTC	CASSPQVNRGSGYTF
.	TRBV2	TRBD2	TRBJ2-7	TGTGCCAGCAGTGAGGGACTACCGAGGTCTTACGAGCAGTACTTC	CASSEGLPRSYEQYF
.	TRBV10-3	.	TRBJ2-7	TGTGCCATCAGTGAGGACCGACGGGTCTACGAGCAGTACTTC	CAISEDRRVYEQYF
.	TRBV5-1	TRBD1	TRBJ2-5	TGCGCCAGCACCGCAGGGGGTGGTGAGACCCAGTACTTC	CASTAGGGETQYF
.	TRBV2	.	TRBJ2-7	TGTGCCAGTAAACAGGGGGGGGCCTACGAGCAGTACTTC	CASKQGGAYEQYF
.	TRBV7-9	TRBD1	TRBJ1-5	TGTGCCAGCAGCAACGACAGGGGAGGCGATCAGCCCCAGCATTTT	CASSNDRGGDQPQHF
.	TRBV7-2	TRBD2	TRBJ2-5	TGTGCCAGCAGCTCTGGGACTAGTGGGGGGCCGCTGTACTTC	CASSSGTSGGPLYF
.	TRBV6-1	.	TRBJ2-7	TGTGCCAGCAGTGATAGGAGGAGCTCCTACGAGCAGTACTTC	CASSDRRSSYEQYF
.	TRBV2	.	TRBJ1-3	TGTGCCAGCAAGGGAGGCTCTGGAAACACCATATATTTT	CASKGGSGNTIYF
few	TRBV5-1	TRBD2	TRBJ2-2	TGCGCCAGCAGCTTCGGCGGGGGAGACACCGGGGAGCTGTTTTTT	CASSFGGGDTGELFF
.	TRBV10-3	.	TRBJ2-3	TGTGCCATCTCCGTAAGCACAGATACGCAGTATTTT	CAISVSTDTQYF
.	TRBV6-5	.	TRBJ1-5	TGTGCCAGCAGTTACTGGGAGGGTCAGCCCCAGCATTTT	CASSYWEGQPQHF
.	TRBV28	TRBD1	TRBJ1-2	TGTGCCAGCAGTTTGGACAGGGAATATTATGGCTACACCTTC	CASSLDREYYGYTF
once	TRBV27	.	TRBJ1-1	TGTGCCAGCAGTTTAGTAGAGAACACTGAAGCTTTCTTT	CASSLVENTEAFF